The T cell receptor (beta chain) under discussion was sequenced for a study of shared clonotypes between healthy human individuals. The CDR3 runs 16 residues. The V end lost 1 base, the J end lost 4 bases, and 11 bases lay between the germline ends. Germline V gene lookup returns CDR1 LGHNA and CDR2 YNFKEQ. Data came from immunoSEQ multiplex PCR; TCRdb stores just in-frame clones and leaves some out. The data contain roughly 490,000 clones, roughly 85% of them singletons. The V call is TRBV4-2, the J call TRBJ2-6; D is perhaps TRBD1 or TRBD2 (6 bases each). Sequencing was carried out using PBMCs. This receptor was obtained from a woman in her thirties or forties in good health. Some clones in this sample may be carry-over from other donors' samples. CDR3 sequence reads: CASSQVGGSGANVLTF. The CDR3 region has the DNA TGTGCCAGCAGCCAAGTAGGGGGGTCAGGGGCCAACGTCCTGACTTTC.